This note documents a single T cell receptor beta chain sequence. The CDR3 spans 14 residues. Germline V gives CDR1 MNHEY, CDR2 SMNVEV (reference sequence). The V end lost 2 bases, the J end lost 4 bases, and 12 bases lay between the germline ends. These data come from a study of cytomegalovirus exposure and HLA in healthy donors. This table comes from immunoSEQ multiplex PCR, and its TCRdb copy is limited to in-frame clones, with some not included. In the table there are 90,000 to 130,000 clones, around 85% of which are singletons. The sequencing input was PBMCs. The sequence came from a woman younger than 30 in good health and CMV-seronegative. The chain joins TRBV27 to TRBJ2-7, with D unclear. CDR3: CASSLSGRTYEQYF. DNA for the CDR3: TGTGCCAGCAGTTTAAGTGGCAGAACATACGAGCAGTACTTC.